The 5 T cell receptor beta chains given below trace back to one sample, sequenced in a study of OX40 agonist ivuxolimab in advanced cancers. Using immunoSEQ multiplex PCR, the repertoire was profiled, and TCRdb retains in-frame clones only, with some absent. The profile shows 65,000 to 85,000 clones, about 85% of them singletons. The specimen was CD4+ or CD8+ T cells sorted from blood, collected in a trial of the OX40 agonist ivuxolimab. Receptor source: an adult with an advanced solid tumor such as melanoma, head and neck, liver or kidney cancer.

This sequence joins TRBV18 and TRBJ1-1; D is unresolved. This CDR3 region has 15 residues. The V end lost 3 bases, the J end lost 0 bases, and 11 bases lay between the germline ends. The V gene's germline CDR1 is KGHSH and CDR2 LQKENI. The CDR3: CASSPSQPVNTEAFF. CDR3 DNA: TGTGCCAGCTCACCCTCTCAGCCGGTGAACACTGAAGCTTTCTTT. The full variable domain, completed using reference TRBV18 and TRBJ1-1, is NAGVMQNPRHLVRRRGQEARLRCSPMKGHSHVYWYRQLPEEGLKFMVYLQKENIIDESGMPKERFSAEFPKEGPSILRIQQVVRGDSAAYFCASSPSQPVNTEAFFGQGTRLTVV.

This clone has a handful of counts. The chain links TRBV5-4 to TRBJ1-2; D not resolved. The V gene lost 0 bases and the J gene lost 6 bases, with 6 bases spanning the gap. The CDR3 consists of 12 residues. Germline CDR1 reads SGHNT; CDR2 reads YYREEE (reference sequence). The CDR3 is CASSLVRDGYTF. The CDR3 DNA follows: TGTGCCAGCAGCTTGGTGCGAGATGGCTACACCTTC.

The V call is TRBV7-2, the J call TRBJ2-7; 11 positions match TRBD1. V dropped 2 bases and J dropped 4; count of bases not matched to a gene: 10. Germline V gene sequence: CDR1 SGHTA, CDR2 FQGNSA. The CDR3 totals 17 residues. This CDR3 is CASSLSLSDRGPYEQYF. The DNA of the CDR3 is TGTGCCAGCAGCTTATCCCTTTCGGACAGGGGGCCGTACGAGCAGTACTTC.

The V gene is TRBV6-6, the J gene TRBJ2-3, with D tentatively TRBD1 (7 bases). Germline V gene data show CDR1 as MNHNY and CDR2 as SVGAGI (reference sequence). The length of the CDR3 is 14 residues. The V gene lost 8 bases and the J gene lost 4 bases, with 16 bases spanning the gap. The CDR3 nucleotides are TGTGCCAGCGGCTCCAGGGGGGTGGCAGATACGCAGTATTTT. Its translation is CASGSRGVADTQYF.

The CDR3 DNA reads as TGTGCCAGCAGCTTGGGCAGATACACAGATACGCAGTATTTT. Translating it yields CASSLGRYTDTQYF. The V call is TRBV11-2, the J call TRBJ2-3; no firm D call. Germline V gives CDR1 SGHAT, CDR2 FQNNGV. Trimming took 3 bases from V and 2 from J, leaving 9 bases between them. This CDR3 has 14 residues.